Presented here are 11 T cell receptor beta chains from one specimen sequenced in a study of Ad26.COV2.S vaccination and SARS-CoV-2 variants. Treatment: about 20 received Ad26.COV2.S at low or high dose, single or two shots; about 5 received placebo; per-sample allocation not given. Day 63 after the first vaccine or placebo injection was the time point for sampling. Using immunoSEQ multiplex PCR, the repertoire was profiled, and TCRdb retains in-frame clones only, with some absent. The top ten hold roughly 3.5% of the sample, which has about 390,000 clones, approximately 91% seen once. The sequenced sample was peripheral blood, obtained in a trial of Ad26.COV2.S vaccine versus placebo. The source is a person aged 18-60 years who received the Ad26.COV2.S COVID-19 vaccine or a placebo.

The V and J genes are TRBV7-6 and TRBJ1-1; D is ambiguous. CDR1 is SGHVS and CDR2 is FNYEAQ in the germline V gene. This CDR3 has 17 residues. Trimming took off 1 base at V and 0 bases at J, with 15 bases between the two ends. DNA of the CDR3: TGTGCCAGCAGCTTAGATAAGGGTAATGCAATGAACACTGAAGCTTTCTTT. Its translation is CASSLDKGNAMNTEAFF.

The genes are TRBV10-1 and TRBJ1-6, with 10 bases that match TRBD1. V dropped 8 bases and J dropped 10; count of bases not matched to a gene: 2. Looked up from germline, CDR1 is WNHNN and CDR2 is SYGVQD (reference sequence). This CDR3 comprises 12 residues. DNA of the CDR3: TGCGCCAGCGGACAGGGGGACTCACCCCTCCACTTT. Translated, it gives CASGQGDSPLHF.

The CDR3 DNA is TGTGCCAGCAGTTACTCGCAAGGGACCTACGAGCAGTACTTC. Protein sequence: CASSYSQGTYEQYF. V is TRBV6-5 and J is TRBJ2-7; D not certain. The CDR3 is made up of 14 amino acids. Trimming stripped 0 bases from V and 2 bases from J, with 8 bases between. Germline values: CDR1 MNHEY, CDR2 SVGAGI.

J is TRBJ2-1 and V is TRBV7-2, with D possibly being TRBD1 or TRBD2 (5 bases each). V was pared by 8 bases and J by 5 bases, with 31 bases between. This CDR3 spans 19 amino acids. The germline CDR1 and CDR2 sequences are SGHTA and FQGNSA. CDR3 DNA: TGTGCCAGCTTTGATTTTTCCCAGAGCCGGGGCCCCCTGAACAATGAGCAGTTCTTC. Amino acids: CASFDFSQSRGPLNNEQFF.

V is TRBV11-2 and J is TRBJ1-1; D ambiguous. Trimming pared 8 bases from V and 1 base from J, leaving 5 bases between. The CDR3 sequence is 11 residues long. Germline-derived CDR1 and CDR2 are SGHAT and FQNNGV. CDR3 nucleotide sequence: TGTGCCAGCGTCAAGAACACTGAAGCTTTCTTT. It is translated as CASVKNTEAFF.

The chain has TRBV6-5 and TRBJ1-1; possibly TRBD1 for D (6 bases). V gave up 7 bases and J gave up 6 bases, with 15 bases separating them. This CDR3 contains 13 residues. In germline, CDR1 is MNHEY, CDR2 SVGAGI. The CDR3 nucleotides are TGTGCCAGCACCAGGACAGAGGCTTCTGAAGCTTTCTTT. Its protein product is CASTRTEASEAFF.

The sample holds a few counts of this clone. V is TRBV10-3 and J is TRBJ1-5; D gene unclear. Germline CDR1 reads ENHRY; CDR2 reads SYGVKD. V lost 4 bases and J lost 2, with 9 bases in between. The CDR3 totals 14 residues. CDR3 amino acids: CAISAGDGNQPQHF. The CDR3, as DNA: TGTGCCATCAGTGCCGGAGATGGCAATCAGCCCCAGCATTTT.

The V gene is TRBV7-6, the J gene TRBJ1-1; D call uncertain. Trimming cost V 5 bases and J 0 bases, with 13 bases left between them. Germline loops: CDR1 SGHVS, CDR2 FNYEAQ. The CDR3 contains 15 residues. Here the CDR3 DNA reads TGTGCCAGCAGCCCGAAAATCGGCATGAACACTGAAGCTTTCTTT. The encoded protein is CASSPKIGMNTEAFF.

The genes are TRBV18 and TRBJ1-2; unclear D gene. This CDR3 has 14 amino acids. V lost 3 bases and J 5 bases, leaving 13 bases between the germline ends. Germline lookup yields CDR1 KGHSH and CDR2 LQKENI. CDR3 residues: CASSPDRSNYGYTF. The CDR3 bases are TGTGCCAGCTCACCGGACCGCTCAAATTATGGCTACACCTTC.

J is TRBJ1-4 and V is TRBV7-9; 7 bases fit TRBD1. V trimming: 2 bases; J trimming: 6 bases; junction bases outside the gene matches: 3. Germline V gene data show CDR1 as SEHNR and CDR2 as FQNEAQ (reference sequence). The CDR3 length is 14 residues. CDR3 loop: CASSLRDSHEKLFF. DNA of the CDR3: TGTGCCAGCAGCTTAAGGGACAGTCATGAAAAACTGTTTTTT. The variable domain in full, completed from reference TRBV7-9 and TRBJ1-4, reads DTGVSQNPRHKITKRGQNVTFRCDPISEHNRLYWYRQTLGQGPEFLTYFQNEAQLEKSRLLSDRFSAERPKGSFSTLEIQRTEQGDSAMYLCASSLRDSHEKLFFGSGTQLSVL.

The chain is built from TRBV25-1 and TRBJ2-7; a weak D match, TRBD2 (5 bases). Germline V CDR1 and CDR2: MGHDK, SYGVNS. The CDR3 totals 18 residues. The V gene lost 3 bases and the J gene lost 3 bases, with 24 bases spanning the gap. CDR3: CASSDSIPGLTGIYEQYF. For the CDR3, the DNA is TGTGCCAGCAGTGACTCGATCCCTGGACTCACTGGAATCTACGAGCAGTACTTC.